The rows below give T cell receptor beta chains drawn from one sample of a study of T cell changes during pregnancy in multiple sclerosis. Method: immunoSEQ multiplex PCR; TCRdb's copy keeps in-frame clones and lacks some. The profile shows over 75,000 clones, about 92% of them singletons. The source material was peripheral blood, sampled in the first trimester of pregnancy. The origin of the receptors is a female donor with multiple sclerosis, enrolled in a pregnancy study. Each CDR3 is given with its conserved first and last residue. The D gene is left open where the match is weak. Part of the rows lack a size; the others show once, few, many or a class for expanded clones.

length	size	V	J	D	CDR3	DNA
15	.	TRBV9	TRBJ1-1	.	CASSVEGELNTEAFF	TGTGCCAGCAGCGTAGAGGGGGAATTGAACACTGAAGCTTTCTTT
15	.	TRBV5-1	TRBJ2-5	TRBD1	CASSQPPTGRETQYF	TGCGCCAGCAGTCAACCGCCGACAGGGCGAGAGACCCAGTACTTC
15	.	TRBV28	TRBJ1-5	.	CASSQQGSRNQPQHF	TGTGCCAGCAGCCAGCAGGGCTCGCGCAATCAGCCCCAGCATTTT
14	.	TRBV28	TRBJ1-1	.	CASSLVTVSNEAFF	TGTGCCAGCAGTTTGGTAACAGTCTCCAATGAAGCTTTCTTT
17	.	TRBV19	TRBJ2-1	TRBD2	CASSTQREGPPYNEQFF	TGTGCCAGTAGTACCCAGCGGGAGGGCCCCCCTTACAATGAGCAGTTCTTC
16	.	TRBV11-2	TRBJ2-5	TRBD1	CASSEAGGQGAKTQYF	TGTGCCAGCTCGGAGGCGGGGGGACAGGGGGCTAAGACCCAGTACTTC
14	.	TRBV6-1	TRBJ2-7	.	CASSEDRVIYEQYF	TGTGCCAGCAGTGAAGACAGGGTGATCTACGAGCAGTACTTC
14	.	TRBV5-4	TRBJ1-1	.	CASAGGPGNTEAFF	TGTGCCAGCGCGGGGGGGCCGGGGAACACTGAAGCTTTCTTT
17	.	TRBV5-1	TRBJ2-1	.	CASSFTSGTGKFGEQFF	TGCGCCAGCAGCTTTACCTCCGGGACTGGAAAGTTTGGTGAGCAGTTCTTC
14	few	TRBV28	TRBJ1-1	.	CASSLREAGTEAFF	TGTGCCAGCAGTTTACGAGAGGCAGGGACTGAAGCTTTCTTT
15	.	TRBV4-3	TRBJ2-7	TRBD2	CASSQYLAGAYEQYF	TGCGCCAGCAGCCAATACCTAGCGGGAGCCTACGAGCAGTACTTC
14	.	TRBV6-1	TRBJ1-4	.	CASSEGTENEKLFF	TGTGCCAGCAGTGAAGGGACAGAGAATGAAAAACTGTTTTTT
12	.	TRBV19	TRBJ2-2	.	CASSQNTGELFF	TGTGCCAGTAGCCAGAACACCGGGGAGCTGTTTTTT
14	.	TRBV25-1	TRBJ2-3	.	CASSEYRGTDTQYF	TGTGCCAGCAGTGAATATAGAGGCACAGATACGCAGTATTTT
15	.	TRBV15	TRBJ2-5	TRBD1	CATSRGGRGRETQYF	TGTGCCACCAGCAGAGGTGGCAGGGGGCGAGAGACCCAGTACTTC
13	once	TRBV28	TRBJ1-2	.	CASSSGRNYGYTF	TGTGCCAGCAGTTCGGGAAGAAACTATGGCTACACCTTC
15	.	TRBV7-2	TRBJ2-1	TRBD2	CASSPREREQVEQFF	TGTGCCAGCAGCCCCCGGGAGCGGGAGCAGGTTGAGCAGTTCTTC
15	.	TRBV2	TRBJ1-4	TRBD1	CASTRDSVTNEKLFF	TGTGCCAGCACCCGGGACAGCGTGACTAATGAAAAACTGTTTTTT
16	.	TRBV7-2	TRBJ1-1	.	CASSLGPRGKNTEAFF	TGTGCCAGCAGCCTCGGCCCCAGGGGAAAGAACACTGAAGCTTTCTTT
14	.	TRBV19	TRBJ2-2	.	CASIGGANTGELFF	TGTGCCAGTATTGGGGGCGCGAACACCGGGGAGCTGTTTTTT
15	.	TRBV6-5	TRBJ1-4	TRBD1	CASRSNRGLSEKLFF	TGTGCCAGCAGGTCCAATAGGGGGCTGAGTGAAAAACTGTTTTTT
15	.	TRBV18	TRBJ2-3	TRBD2	CASSLASGREDTQYF	TGTGCCAGCTCATTAGCTAGCGGGAGGGAAGATACGCAGTATTTT
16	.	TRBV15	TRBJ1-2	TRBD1	CATSRETGRSNYGYTF	TGTGCCACCAGCAGAGAGACAGGGCGAAGTAACTATGGCTACACCTTC
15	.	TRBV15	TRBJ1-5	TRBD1	CATSRQQGAGQPQHF	TGTGCCACCAGCAGACAACAGGGGGCAGGTCAGCCCCAGCATTTT
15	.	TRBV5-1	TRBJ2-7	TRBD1	CASSSRDRGHYEQYF	TGCGCCAGCAGCTCCCGGGACAGGGGTCACTACGAGCAGTACTTC
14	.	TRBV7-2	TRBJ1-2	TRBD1	CASSSRQGLYGYTF	TGTGCCAGCAGCTCCAGACAGGGACTTTATGGCTACACCTTC
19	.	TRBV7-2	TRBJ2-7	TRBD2	CASSLALGTSGASSYEQYF	TGTGCCAGCAGCTTAGCGCTTGGGACTAGCGGGGCCAGCTCCTACGAGCAGTACTTC
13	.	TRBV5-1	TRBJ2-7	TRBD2	CASSLAGLYEQYF	TGCGCCAGCAGTCTAGCGGGTCTTTACGAGCAGTACTTC
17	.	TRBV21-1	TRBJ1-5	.	CASSIPPPQTGDQPQHF	TGTGCCAGCAGCATCCCGCCCCCCCAAACAGGGGATCAGCCCCAGCATTTT
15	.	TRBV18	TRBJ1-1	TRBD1	CASSPTGGMNTEAFF	TGTGCCAGCTCACCGACAGGGGGAATGAACACTGAAGCTTTCTTT
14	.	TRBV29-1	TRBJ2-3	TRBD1	CSVIFQGVRDTQYF	TGCAGCGTCATATTCCAGGGGGTGAGAGATACGCAGTATTTT
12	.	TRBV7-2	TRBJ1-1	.	CASSTGTLGPFF	TGTGCCAGCAGCACCGGGACTTTGGGGCCTTTCTTT
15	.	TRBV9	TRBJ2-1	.	CASSEAGQTYNEQFF	TGTGCCAGCAGCGAGGCAGGACAGACCTACAATGAGCAGTTCTTC
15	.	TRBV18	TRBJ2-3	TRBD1	CASSPGTGRTDTQYF	TGTGCCAGCTCACCAGGGACAGGACGCACAGATACGCAGTATTTT
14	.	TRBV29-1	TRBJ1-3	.	CSAALGGPGNTIYF	TGCAGCGCTGCACTCGGAGGTCCTGGAAACACCATATATTTT
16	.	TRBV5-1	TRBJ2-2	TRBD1	CASTDRGRANTGELFF	TGCGCCAGCACCGACAGGGGCCGAGCGAACACCGGGGAGCTGTTTTTT
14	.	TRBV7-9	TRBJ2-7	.	CASSRTGDSYEQYF	TGTGCCAGCAGCCGTACGGGGGATTCCTACGAGCAGTACTTC
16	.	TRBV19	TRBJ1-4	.	CASSSRIVASSEKLFF	TGTGCCAGTAGTTCGAGGATCGTGGCCAGTAGTGAAAAACTGTTTTTT
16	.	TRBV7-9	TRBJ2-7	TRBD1	CASSLGAGTGRREQYF	TGTGCCAGCAGCTTAGGGGCCGGGACAGGGCGGAGAGAGCAGTACTTC
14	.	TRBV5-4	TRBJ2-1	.	CASSSQVFQNEQFF	TGTGCCAGCAGCTCCCAGGTGTTTCAGAATGAGCAGTTCTTC
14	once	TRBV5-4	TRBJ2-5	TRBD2	CASSRTSGRETQYF	TGTGCCAGCAGCCGAACTAGCGGGAGAGAGACCCAGTACTTC
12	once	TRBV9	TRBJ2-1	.	CASSGAYNEQFF	TGTGCCAGCAGCGGAGCCTACAATGAGCAGTTCTTC
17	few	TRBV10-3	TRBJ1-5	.	CAISDPPGGPGNQPQHF	TGTGCCATCAGTGACCCCCCCGGGGGACCCGGTAATCAGCCCCAGCATTTT
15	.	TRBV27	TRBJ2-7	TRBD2	CASSPGLANSYEQYF	TGTGCCAGCAGCCCGGGACTAGCGAATTCCTACGAGCAGTACTTC
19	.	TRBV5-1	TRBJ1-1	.	CASSLGPLGGILSIPEAFF	TGCGCCAGCAGCTTGGGTCCCCTCGGAGGGATTCTCAGTATCCCTGAAGCTTTCTTT
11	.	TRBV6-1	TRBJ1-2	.	CAASPHYGYTF	TGTGCCGCGTCCCCTCACTATGGCTACACCTTC
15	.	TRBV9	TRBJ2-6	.	CASSIDSSGANVLTF	TGTGCCAGCAGTATCGACAGCTCTGGGGCCAACGTCCTGACTTTC
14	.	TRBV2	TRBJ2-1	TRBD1	CARPRDRADNEQFF	TGTGCCAGGCCCCGGGACAGGGCTGACAATGAGCAGTTCTTC
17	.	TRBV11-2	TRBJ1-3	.	CASSLKDGHNSGNTIYF	TGTGCCAGCAGCTTAAAGGACGGACATAACTCTGGAAACACCATATATTTT
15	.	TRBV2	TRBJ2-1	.	CASRPHRDFYNEQFF	TGTGCCAGTAGACCCCACAGGGATTTCTACAATGAGCAGTTCTTC
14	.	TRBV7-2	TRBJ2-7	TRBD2	CASSPTAGGYEQYF	TGTGCCAGCAGTCCTACGGCGGGAGGCTACGAGCAGTACTTC
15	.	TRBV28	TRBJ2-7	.	CASTLGAASSYEQYF	TGTGCCAGCACCTTGGGGGCGGCGAGCTCCTACGAGCAGTACTTC
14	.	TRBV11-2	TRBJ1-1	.	CASSPRRGEEGAFF	TGTGCCAGCAGCCCTCGCCGCGGGGAGGAGGGAGCTTTCTTT
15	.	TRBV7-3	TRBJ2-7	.	CASSLGGPIPYEQYF	TGTGCCAGCAGCTTGGGCGGGCCTATACCCTACGAGCAGTACTTC
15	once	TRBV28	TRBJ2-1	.	CASIRRPSSYNEQFF	TGTGCCAGCATTCGGAGACCGAGCTCCTACAATGAGCAGTTCTTC
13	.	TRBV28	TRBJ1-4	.	CASSLYEGEKLFF	TGTGCCAGCAGTTTATATGAGGGTGAAAAACTGTTTTTT
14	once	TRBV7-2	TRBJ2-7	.	CASSRDYFTYEQYF	TGTGCCAGCAGCCGAGATTACTTCACCTACGAGCAGTACTTC
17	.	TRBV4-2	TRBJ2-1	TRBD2	CASSQDPSGSIPYEQFF	TGTGCCAGCAGCCAAGATCCTAGCGGGAGTATTCCTTATGAGCAGTTCTTC